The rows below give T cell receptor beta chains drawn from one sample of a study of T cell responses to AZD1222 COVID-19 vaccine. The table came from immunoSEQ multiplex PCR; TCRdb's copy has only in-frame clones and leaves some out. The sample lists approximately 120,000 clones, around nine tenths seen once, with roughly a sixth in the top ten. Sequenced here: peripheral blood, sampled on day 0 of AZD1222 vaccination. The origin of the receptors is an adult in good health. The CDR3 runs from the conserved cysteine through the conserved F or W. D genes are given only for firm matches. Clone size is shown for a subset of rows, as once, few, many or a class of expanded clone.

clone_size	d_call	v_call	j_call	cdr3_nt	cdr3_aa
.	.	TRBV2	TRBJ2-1	TGTGCCAGATCCGGGCCAAAAGGCCATGAGCAGTTCTTC	CARSGPKGHEQFF
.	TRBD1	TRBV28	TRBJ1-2	TGTGCCAGCAGTATACAGGGGAACTATGGCTACACCTTC	CASSIQGNYGYTF
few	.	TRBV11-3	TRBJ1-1	TGTGCCAGCAGCTTATTTTCGCAGGGAGGCGCTGAAGCTTTCTTT	CASSLFSQGGAEAFF
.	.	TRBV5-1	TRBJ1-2	TGCGCCAGCAGCTTGTCAGCAAACTATGGCTACACCTTC	CASSLSANYGYTF
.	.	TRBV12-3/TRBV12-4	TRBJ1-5	TGTGCCAGCAGTTTTACTAGCAATCAGCCCCAGCATTTT	CASSFTSNQPQHF
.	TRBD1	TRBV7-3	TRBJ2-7	TGTGCCAGCAGCTACGACAGGGGCGAGCAGTACTTC	CASSYDRGEQYF
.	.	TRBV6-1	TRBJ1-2	TGTGCCAGCAGGGAAGCTAACTATGGCTACACCTTC	CASREANYGYTF
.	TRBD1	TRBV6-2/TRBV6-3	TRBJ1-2	TGTGCCAGCAGCCAGACCCCGGGACAGAAGCTCTATGGCTACACCTTC	CASSQTPGQKLYGYTF
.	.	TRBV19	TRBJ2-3	TGTGCCAGTAGTAGACAGGCTAGTACGCAGTATTTT	CASSRQASTQYF
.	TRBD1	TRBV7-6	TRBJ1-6	TGTGCCAGCAGCCCTGCCCCGGGACAGGGTACTTCACCCCTCCACTTT	CASSPAPGQGTSPLHF
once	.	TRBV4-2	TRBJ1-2	TGTGCCAGCAGCCCCGGAAGGGACTATGGCTACACCTTC	CASSPGRDYGYTF
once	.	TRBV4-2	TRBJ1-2	TGTGCCAGCAGCCAGTTTAGACAGGCAGCTAACTATGGCTACACCTTC	CASSQFRQAANYGYTF
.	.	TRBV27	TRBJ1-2	TGTGCCAGCAGTTTCACGGGGGGAACCTATGGCTACACCTTC	CASSFTGGTYGYTF
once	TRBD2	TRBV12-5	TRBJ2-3	TGTGCTAGTGGTTTGGGGGGGGGACCCACAGATACGCAGTATTTT	CASGLGGGPTDTQYF
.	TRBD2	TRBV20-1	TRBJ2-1	TGCAGTGCTAGTGCGGGAGAGTCAACCTCCTACAATGAGCAGTTCTTC	CSASAGESTSYNEQFF
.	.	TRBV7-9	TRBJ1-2	TGTGCCAGCAGCGCAGGGACTATAAATTCCTATGGCTACACCTTC	CASSAGTINSYGYTF
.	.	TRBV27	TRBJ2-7	TGTGCCAGCAGTGCCTCCGGGACCTCAACCCTCTACGAGCAGTACTTC	CASSASGTSTLYEQYF
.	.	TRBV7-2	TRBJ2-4	TGTGCCAGCAGCTTAGCGCCGCCGGGGCCCCAGGGGATTCAGTACTTC	CASSLAPPGPQGIQYF
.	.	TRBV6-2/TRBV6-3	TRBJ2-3	TGTGCCAGCAGTTACTCCTCCAGGGGTTCTGATACGCAGTATTTT	CASSYSSRGSDTQYF
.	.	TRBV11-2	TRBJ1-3	TGTGCCAGCAGCTCTAGCAGGGGAATCTCTGGAAACACCATATATTTT	CASSSSRGISGNTIYF
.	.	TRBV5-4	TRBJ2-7	TGTGCCAGCAGCCCCCAGGGGCAGATCTACGAGCAGTACTTC	CASSPQGQIYEQYF
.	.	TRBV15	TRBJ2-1	TGTGCCACCAGCAGAGATTGGGGGGAGCAGTTCTTC	CATSRDWGEQFF
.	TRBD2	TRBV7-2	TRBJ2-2	TGTGCCAGCAGCTTAAGCGGGACGAACACCGGGGAGCTGTTTTTT	CASSLSGTNTGELFF
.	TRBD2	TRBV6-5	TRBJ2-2	TGTGCCAGCACTGGCGGGAGCGCGAACACCGGGGAGCTGTTTTTT	CASTGGSANTGELFF
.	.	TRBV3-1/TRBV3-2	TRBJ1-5	TGTGCCAGCAGCCAAGAGGGGGGGGTAGGGCAGCCCCAGCATTTT	CASSQEGGVGQPQHF
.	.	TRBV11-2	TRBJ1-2	TGTGCCAGCAGCCCCTCTGGGGGCTATGGCTACACCTTC	CASSPSGGYGYTF
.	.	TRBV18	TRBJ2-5	TGTGCCAGCTCACCCCTCGGCAGTCAAGAGACCCAGTACTTC	CASSPLGSQETQYF
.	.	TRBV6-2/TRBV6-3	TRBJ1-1	TGTGCCAGCAGTTTCAGGGGAGGGGACACTGAAGCTTTCTTT	CASSFRGGDTEAFF